This is a list of T cell receptor beta chains from one sample in a study of T cell repertoires in cytomegalovirus infection. TCRdb fed the reads into MiXCR, producing one record per CDR3 protein. The repertoire holds about 240,000 distinct CDR3 sequences, with more than 9% as singletons. Input material: PBMCs. The receptors shown here come from a human donor in good health (CMV status not recorded). Some clones in this sample may be carry-over from other donors' samples. The CDR3 runs from the conserved cysteine through the conserved F or W. A D gene is named only where the DNA matches it firmly. Clone size appears in some rows only: once, few, many, or a class for an expanded clone.

d_gene: TRBD2
abundance: many
v_gene: TRBV20-1
j_gene: TRBJ2-1
CDR3aa: CSARDNLAVSYNEQFF
CDR3nt: TGCAGTGCTAGAGATAACCTAGCGGTATCCTACAATGAGCAGTTCTTC

d_gene: .
abundance: .
v_gene: TRBV6-2/TRBV6-3
j_gene: TRBJ2-5
CDR3aa: CASRGPWRGPSETQYF
CDR3nt: TGTGCCAGCAGGGGGCCGTGGAGGGGGCCCTCGGAGACCCAGTACTTC

d_gene: TRBD1
abundance: few
v_gene: TRBV29-1
j_gene: TRBJ2-5
CDR3aa: CSSGDRARETQYF
CDR3nt: TGCAGCTCGGGGGACAGGGCCCGGGAGACCCAGTACTTC

d_gene: TRBD1
abundance: .
v_gene: TRBV27
j_gene: TRBJ1-2
CDR3aa: CASSQTGQFGYTF
CDR3nt: TGTGCCAGCAGTCAGACAGGGCAGTTTGGCTACACCTTC

d_gene: .
abundance: many
v_gene: TRBV7-2
j_gene: TRBJ1-5
CDR3aa: CASSLNPPVAGEPQHF
CDR3nt: TGTGCCAGCAGCCTAAACCCCCCCGTCGCGGGGGAGCCCCAGCATTTT

d_gene: .
abundance: few
v_gene: TRBV29-1
j_gene: TRBJ1-2
CDR3aa: CSARGGVGYGYTF
CDR3nt: TGCAGCGCACGTGGGGGGGTAGGCTATGGCTACACCTTC

d_gene: .
abundance: .
v_gene: TRBV28
j_gene: TRBJ1-1
CDR3aa: CASRDTGTEAFF
CDR3nt: TGTGCCAGCAGGGATACAGGGACTGAAGCTTTCTTT

d_gene: TRBD1
abundance: many
v_gene: TRBV7-2
j_gene: TRBJ2-2
CDR3aa: CASSLISGQAGGELFF
CDR3nt: TGTGCCAGCAGCTTAATTTCCGGACAGGCGGGCGGGGAGCTGTTTTTT

d_gene: .
abundance: many
v_gene: TRBV7-2
j_gene: TRBJ1-5
CDR3aa: CASSMDSNQPQHF
CDR3nt: TGTGCCAGCAGCATGGACAGCAATCAGCCCCAGCATTTT

d_gene: .
abundance: few
v_gene: TRBV20-1
j_gene: TRBJ1-2
CDR3aa: CSATLPGRYGYTF
CDR3nt: TGCAGTGCTACCCTGCCAGGGCGGTATGGCTACACCTTC

d_gene: TRBD1
abundance: few
v_gene: TRBV19
j_gene: TRBJ2-6
CDR3aa: CASSIIQGAGANVLTF
CDR3nt: TGTGCCAGTAGTATCATTCAGGGGGCTGGGGCCAACGTCCTGACTTTC

d_gene: TRBD1
abundance: few
v_gene: TRBV7-3
j_gene: TRBJ1-2
CDR3aa: CASSPSGGDSNYGYTF
CDR3nt: TGTGCCAGCAGCCCTTCAGGGGGCGACTCAAACTATGGCTACACCTTC

d_gene: .
abundance: few
v_gene: TRBV3-1
j_gene: TRBJ2-1
CDR3aa: CASSHRGSYNEQFF
CDR3nt: TGTGCCAGCAGCCACCGAGGGTCCTACAATGAGCAGTTCTTC

d_gene: .
abundance: few
v_gene: TRBV19
j_gene: TRBJ2-5
CDR3aa: CASSIGLETQYF
CDR3nt: TGTGCCAGTAGTATTGGGCTGGAGACCCAGTACTTC

d_gene: TRBD2
abundance: many
v_gene: TRBV28
j_gene: TRBJ2-5
CDR3aa: CASSYAKAGVGETQYF
CDR3nt: TGTGCCAGCAGTTATGCAAAAGCGGGAGTAGGAGAGACCCAGTACTTC

d_gene: TRBD2
abundance: many
v_gene: TRBV7-3
j_gene: TRBJ2-7
CDR3aa: CASSPGLAGGPLEQYF
CDR3nt: TGTGCCAGCAGCCCAGGACTAGCGGGAGGTCCCTTGGAGCAGTACTTC

d_gene: TRBD1
abundance: many
v_gene: TRBV20-1
j_gene: TRBJ1-1
CDR3aa: CSAREPTGSTEAFF
CDR3nt: TGCAGTGCTAGAGAACCGACAGGGAGCACTGAAGCTTTCTTT

d_gene: TRBD2
abundance: few
v_gene: TRBV5-4
j_gene: TRBJ2-4
CDR3aa: CASSPEGLAGDIQYF
CDR3nt: TGTGCCAGCAGCCCCGAGGGGTTAGCGGGCGACATTCAGTACTTC

d_gene: .
abundance: .
v_gene: TRBV7-6
j_gene: TRBJ1-5
CDR3aa: CASSASRGSNQPQHF
CDR3nt: TGTGCCAGCAGCGCTAGTAGGGGTAGCAATCAGCCCCAGCATTTT

d_gene: TRBD2
abundance: few
v_gene: TRBV20-1
j_gene: TRBJ2-5
CDR3aa: CSARDTLAGGRGETQYF
CDR3nt: TGCAGTGCTAGAGATACACTAGCGGGGGGGCGAGGGGAGACCCAGTACTTC

d_gene: .
abundance: few
v_gene: TRBV28
j_gene: TRBJ2-3
CDR3aa: CASSSPTTDTQYF
CDR3nt: TGTGCCAGCAGTTCCCCGACCACAGATACGCAGTATTTT

d_gene: TRBD2
abundance: many
v_gene: TRBV7-2
j_gene: TRBJ2-1
CDR3aa: CASSLGFSGGLDEQFF
CDR3nt: TGTGCCAGCAGCTTAGGTTTTAGCGGGGGGCTTGATGAGCAGTTCTTC

d_gene: .
abundance: once
v_gene: TRBV19
j_gene: TRBJ2-4
CDR3aa: CASRRSGEAKNIQYF
CDR3nt: TGTGCCAGTAGGCGTAGCGGAGAGGCCAAAAACATTCAGTACTTC

d_gene: TRBD2
abundance: many
v_gene: TRBV6-5
j_gene: TRBJ2-5
CDR3aa: CASSYGTSGEKTQYF
CDR3nt: TGTGCCAGCAGTTATGGGACTAGCGGGGAGAAGACCCAGTACTTC

d_gene: .
abundance: many
v_gene: TRBV7-2
j_gene: TRBJ2-3
CDR3aa: CASSLVGGASTDTQYF
CDR3nt: TGTGCCAGCAGCTTAGTGGGCGGGGCTAGCACAGATACGCAGTATTTT

d_gene: .
abundance: many
v_gene: TRBV7-2
j_gene: TRBJ2-5
CDR3aa: CASSLVKGSRPAQYF
CDR3nt: TGTGCCAGCAGCTTAGTTAAGGGGTCGCGACCGGCCCAGTACTTC

d_gene: TRBD2
abundance: many
v_gene: TRBV6-2/TRBV6-3
j_gene: TRBJ2-7
CDR3aa: CASTEGLVSYEQYF
CDR3nt: TGTGCCAGCACCGAGGGACTAGTCTCCTACGAGCAGTACTTC

d_gene: TRBD1
abundance: .
v_gene: TRBV5-4
j_gene: TRBJ2-4
CDR3aa: CASSLRGGEAQNIQYF
CDR3nt: TGTGCCAGCAGCTTGAGAGGGGGCGAAGCCCAAAACATTCAGTACTTC

d_gene: TRBD1
abundance: few
v_gene: TRBV6-6
j_gene: TRBJ1-5
CDR3aa: CASSSDWTGPQHF
CDR3nt: TGTGCCAGCAGTTCTGACTGGACAGGACCCCAGCATTTT

d_gene: .
abundance: few
v_gene: TRBV4-2
j_gene: TRBJ2-5
CDR3aa: CASSPHRRAETQYF
CDR3nt: TGTGCCAGCAGCCCGCACCGGAGGGCAGAGACCCAGTACTTC

d_gene: .
abundance: few
v_gene: TRBV6-4
j_gene: TRBJ2-2
CDR3aa: CASSEEGGTGELFF
CDR3nt: TGTGCCAGCAGTGAGGAAGGAGGCACCGGGGAGCTGTTTTTT

d_gene: .
abundance: once
v_gene: TRBV2
j_gene: TRBJ1-2
CDR3aa: CASRPTQRNYGYTF
CDR3nt: TGTGCCAGCAGACCCACACAGCGTAACTATGGCTACACCTTC

d_gene: TRBD2
abundance: many
v_gene: TRBV5-1
j_gene: TRBJ2-2
CDR3aa: CATTDHSGGNTGELFF
CDR3nt: TGCGCCACCACGGACCACAGCGGGGGGAACACCGGGGAGCTGTTTTTT

d_gene: TRBD2
abundance: many
v_gene: TRBV6-6
j_gene: TRBJ2-7
CDR3aa: CASRSPGLAGYEQYF
CDR3nt: TGTGCCAGCAGATCACCGGGACTAGCGGGGTACGAGCAGTACTTC

d_gene: .
abundance: many
v_gene: TRBV7-2
j_gene: TRBJ2-5
CDR3aa: CASSQNGWETQYF
CDR3nt: TGTGCCAGCAGTCAGAACGGATGGGAGACCCAGTACTTC

d_gene: .
abundance: few
v_gene: TRBV6-2/TRBV6-3
j_gene: TRBJ2-7
CDR3aa: CASSGGTTEQYF
CDR3nt: TGTGCCAGCAGTGGCGGGACAACCGAGCAGTACTTC

d_gene: .
abundance: many
v_gene: TRBV12-5
j_gene: TRBJ2-1
CDR3aa: CASGFEGDPSLRNEQFF
CDR3nt: TGTGCTAGTGGTTTTGAAGGAGACCCCTCCCTAAGGAATGAGCAGTTCTTC

d_gene: .
abundance: many
v_gene: TRBV7-9
j_gene: TRBJ2-7
CDR3aa: CASSLQDPRWDEQYF
CDR3nt: TGTGCCAGCAGCTTACAGGATCCCCGGTGGGACGAGCAGTACTTC

d_gene: TRBD1
abundance: many
v_gene: TRBV7-9
j_gene: TRBJ2-4
CDR3aa: CASSFGQGGKNIQYF
CDR3nt: TGTGCCAGCAGCTTCGGACAGGGAGGCAAAAACATTCAGTACTTC

d_gene: .
abundance: many
v_gene: TRBV11-2
j_gene: TRBJ2-1
CDR3aa: CASSLALNNEQFF
CDR3nt: TGTGCCAGCAGCTTAGCCTTAAACAATGAGCAGTTCTTC

d_gene: .
abundance: .
v_gene: TRBV19
j_gene: TRBJ1-2
CDR3aa: CASSMQGNLVNDYGYTF
CDR3nt: TGTGCCAGTAGTATGCAGGGTAATTTAGTAAATGACTATGGCTACACCTTC

d_gene: .
abundance: .
v_gene: TRBV5-5
j_gene: TRBJ2-2
CDR3aa: CASLVASGANTGELVF
CDR3nt: .

d_gene: .
abundance: few
v_gene: TRBV12-5
j_gene: TRBJ1-1
CDR3aa: CASGLGGGNTEAFF
CDR3nt: TGTGCTAGTGGTTTGGGAGGGGGGAACACTGAAGCTTTCTTT

d_gene: TRBD1
abundance: many
v_gene: TRBV25-1
j_gene: TRBJ1-2
CDR3aa: CASSAPLGQGPYGYTF
CDR3nt: TGTGCCAGCAGTGCCCCCTTGGGACAGGGGCCCTATGGCTACACCTTC

d_gene: .
abundance: many
v_gene: TRBV10-3
j_gene: TRBJ1-1
CDR3aa: CAISKELREGTEAFF
CDR3nt: TGTGCCATCAGTAAAGAACTCAGGGAGGGCACTGAAGCTTTCTTT

d_gene: .
abundance: .
v_gene: TRBV28
j_gene: TRBJ2-7
CDR3aa: CASKSEGIFYEQYF
CDR3nt: TGTGCCAGCAAATCCGAAGGGATATTCTACGAGCAGTACTTC

d_gene: TRBD2
abundance: .
v_gene: TRBV28
j_gene: TRBJ2-5
CDR3aa: CASSPRLAGAEGETQYF
CDR3nt: TGTGCCAGCAGTCCAAGACTAGCGGGAGCCGAGGGGGAGACCCAGTACTTC

d_gene: .
abundance: many
v_gene: TRBV19
j_gene: TRBJ2-1
CDR3aa: CASSSGGDSYNEQFF
CDR3nt: TGTGCCAGTAGTAGCGGCGGGGATTCCTACAATGAGCAGTTCTTC

d_gene: .
abundance: many
v_gene: TRBV4-3
j_gene: TRBJ1-1
CDR3aa: CASSQGWFSGTEAFF
CDR3nt: TGCGCCAGCAGCCAAGGGTGGTTCAGCGGCACTGAAGCTTTCTTT

d_gene: TRBD2
abundance: many
v_gene: TRBV7-3
j_gene: TRBJ2-1
CDR3aa: CASSLEGSWQAGGPYNEQFF
CDR3nt: TGTGCCAGCAGCTTAGAAGGCTCATGGCAAGCGGGAGGGCCTTACAATGAGCAGTTCTTC

d_gene: TRBD2
abundance: many
v_gene: TRBV7-2
j_gene: TRBJ2-2
CDR3aa: CASSLLPAGGPTGELFF
CDR3nt: TGTGCCAGCAGCTTGCTTCCAGCGGGGGGGCCCACCGGGGAGCTGTTTTTT